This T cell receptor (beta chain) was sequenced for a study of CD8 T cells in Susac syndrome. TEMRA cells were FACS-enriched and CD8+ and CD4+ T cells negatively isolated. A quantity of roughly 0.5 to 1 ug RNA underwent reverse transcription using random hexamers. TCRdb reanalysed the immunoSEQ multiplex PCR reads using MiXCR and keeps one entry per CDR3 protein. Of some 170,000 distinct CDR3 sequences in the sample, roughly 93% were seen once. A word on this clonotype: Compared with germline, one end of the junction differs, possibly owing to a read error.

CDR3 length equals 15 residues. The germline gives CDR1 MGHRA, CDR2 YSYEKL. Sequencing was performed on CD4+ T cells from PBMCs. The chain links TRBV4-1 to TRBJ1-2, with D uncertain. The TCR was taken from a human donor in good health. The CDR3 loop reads CASSQDDGSLWVPHF. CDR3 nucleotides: TGCGCCAGCAGCCAAGATGATGGCAGCTTGTGGGTCCCTCACTTC.